This T cell receptor beta chain derives from a study of monozygotic twins with inflammatory bowel disease. Investigators extracted total RNA from whole blood and did not sort T cells. Study conclusions and caveats: Patient repertoires may have gained variability from differing immunosuppressive treatments. TCRbeta inverse Simpson diversity was decreased in IBD patients versus healthy co-twins.

As for this clonotype: Its cognate antigen is unknown.

This CDR3 region has 12 residues. CDR1 is LNHDA and CDR2 is SQIVND in the germline V gene (reference sequence). Eight separate reactions per sample served to make cDNA. TCRdb derives one entry per CDR3 protein from the 5' RACE reads, leaving out DNA. The sample spans roughly 320,000 distinct CDR3 sequences; the ten largest clones claim over 5.5%. The sequence derives from a human donor with ulcerative colitis or Crohn's disease, or a healthy co-twin of an affected twin (not recorded which). The gene calls are TRBV19 and TRBJ1-1. Source material: blood. The CDR3 is CASSMGFTEAFF. Together with reference TRBV19 and TRBJ1-1, the CDR3 gives the full variable domain: DGGITQSPKYLFRKEGQNVTLSCEQNLNHDAMYWYRQDPGQGLRLIYYSQIVNDFQKGDIAEGYSVSREKKESFPLTVTSAQKNPTAFYLCASSMGFTEAFFGQGTRLTVV.